This section outlines one TCR beta chain sequence together with its context. The antigen is undetermined. This sample stems from a study of shared clonotypes between healthy human individuals. Study-wide points: Blood was the only sampled material, and tissue repertoires likely differ.

Repertoires were generated with immunoSEQ multiplex PCR, while TCRdb's copy carries only in-frame clones and drops some. The data hold around 350,000 clones, with 70% to 75% observed a single time. The CDR3 sequence is 13 residues long. The V and J ends lost 2 bases and 5 bases respectively, with 9 bases between them. Germline V CDR1 and CDR2: SGHTA, FQGNSA. This chain joins TRBV7-2 and TRBJ2-5, with D tentatively TRBD2 (7 bases). This sequence was found in a man under 40 in good health. The sequenced sample was memory CD4+ T cells sorted from blood. Noted subset: CD45RA-negative fraction. The CDR3 here is CASSLWGGETQYF. The CDR3 bases are TGTGCCAGCAGCTTATGGGGGGGCGAGACCCAGTACTTC.